This T cell receptor beta chain was sequenced during a study of T cell repertoires in cytomegalovirus infection. Study-wide results and caveats: In two of eight donors, the top clonotype was HLA-C-restricted CMV-specific.

TCRdb recomputed calls from the reads with MiXCR, one row per CDR3 protein. The table records hundreds of thousands of distinct CDR3 sequences, 18% of them present only once. A remark on this clonotype: Antigen specificity is unknown.

Per germline, CDR1 SEHNR and CDR2 FQNEAQ (reference sequence). The CDR3 runs to 15 residues. V was pared by 3 bases and J by 13 bases, with 8 bases of the junction left unmatched. The rearrangement joins TRBV7-9 to TRBJ2-1, with 14 bases identical to TRBD2. This TCR derives from a human donor in good health (CMV status not recorded). Some clones in this sample may be carry-over from other donors' samples. Material: PBMCs. The CDR3, as DNA: TGTGCCAGCAGCTTGGGACGACTAGCGGGGGGGGGCCAGTTCTTC. This codes for CASSLGRLAGGGQFF.